The text below deals with one TCR beta chain. The antigen remains unidentified. Total RNA, at least 6 micrograms per sample, was extracted from PBMCs. This sample is part of a study of blood T cells in healthy people across ages. Alongside a J-beta primer mix, a sample-barcoded 5' primer served in a second PCR lasting 7 to 11 cycles. TCRdb reprocessed the 5' RACE reads with MiXCR, giving one entry per CDR3 protein. Among around 1,500,000 distinct CDR3 sequences listed, approximately 28% were seen once. Study results and limitations: TCR beta diversity tracked closely with naive T cell percentage.

Sequenced input: blood. The TCR originated in a young woman in good health.

The CDR3 DNA reads as TGTGCCATCTCGGTTAGCGGGGGCACCCAGGAGCAGTTCTTC. Translation gives CAISVSGGTQEQFF. The genes are TRBV10-3 and TRBJ2-1; the match to TRBD2 covers 9 bases. The CDR3 extends over 14 amino acids. The germline gives CDR1 ENHRY, CDR2 SYGVKD. The V segment lost 8 bases and the J segment 10 bases; nucleotides outside the gene matches: 12.